A single sample gave rise to the 22 T cell receptor beta chains below, sequenced in a study of OX40 agonist ivuxolimab in advanced cancers. Only in-frame clones appear in the TCRdb table, and some are missing; sequencing was by immunoSEQ multiplex PCR. The sample has roughly 98,000 clones, just under 85% seen once. The source material was CD4+ or CD8+ T cells sorted from blood, sampled in a trial of the OX40 agonist ivuxolimab. Every receptor here comes from an adult with an advanced solid tumor such as melanoma, head and neck, liver or kidney cancer.

The chain has TRBV7-2 and TRBJ2-5; D is uncertain. Germline CDR1 SGHTA, CDR2 FQGNSA. This CDR3 spans 14 amino acids. Trimming shortened V by 0 bases and J by 2 bases, and 7 bases separated the two germline ends. CDR3 region: CASSLALRQETQYF. Here the CDR3 DNA reads TGTGCCAGCAGCTTAGCGCTTAGGCAAGAGACCCAGTACTTC. Full variable domain (rest looked up from reference TRBV7-2 and TRBJ2-5): GAGVSQSPSNKVTEKGKDVELRCDPISGHTALYWYRQSLGQGLEFLIYFQGNSAPDKSGLPSDRFSAERTGGSVSTLTIQRTQQEDSAVYLCASSLALRQETQYFGPGTRLLVL.

A single count supports this clone. The gene calls are TRBV10-3 and TRBJ2-5, with 12 positions matching TRBD2. The DNA end is a closer match to TRBJ2-7, so the J assignment may be wrong. CDR3 size: 14 residues. Germline V gives CDR1 ENHRY, CDR2 SYGVKD. The CDR3 DNA follows: TGTGCCATCAGGACTAGCGGGGGTTCCTACGAGCAGTACTTC. Protein product: CAIRTSGGSYEQYF.

The CDR3 spells CASSQPWTSGYSYEQYF. As DNA, the CDR3 is TGCGCCAGCAGCCAGCCGTGGACTAGCGGGTATTCCTACGAGCAGTACTTC. The chain combines TRBV4-3 with TRBJ2-7; TRBD2 aligns across 11 bases. Germline V CDR1 and CDR2: LGHNA, YSLEER. Unmatched junction bases numbered 8, after V lost 3 bases and J lost 1 base. The CDR3 has 17 residues.

This clone was observed many times. The V and J genes are TRBV28 and TRBJ1-1; no firm D call. This CDR3 comprises 15 residues. Between the trimmed V and J ends, which lost 2 bases and 0 bases, there was a span of 10 bases. Looked up from germline, CDR1 is MDHEN and CDR2 is SYDVKM. The chain's CDR3 is CASSLLVGLNTEAFF. CDR3 sequence (DNA): TGTGCCAGCAGTTTACTAGTAGGCCTGAACACTGAAGCTTTCTTT. The whole variable domain, filled in from reference TRBV28 and TRBJ1-1, reads DVKVTQSSRYLVKRTGEKVFLECVQDMDHENMFWYRQDPGLGLRLIYFSYDVKMKEKGDIPEGYSVSREKKERFSLILESASTNQTSMYLCASSLLVGLNTEAFFGQGTRLTVV.

The rearrangement uses TRBV30 and TRBJ2-5; 8 positions agree with TRBD2. The CDR3 has 13 amino acids. Germline V gene lookup returns CDR1 GTSNPN and CDR2 SVGIG (reference sequence). V dropped 5 bases and J dropped 7; count of bases not matched to a gene: 9. The CDR3 DNA follows: TGTGCCTGGGGGACTAGTCGGTGGGGGACCCAGTACTTC. This translates into CAWGTSRWGTQYF.

The V gene is TRBV14, the J gene TRBJ2-7, with a possible D match to TRBD1 (5 bases). The germline V and J ends were trimmed by 4 bases and 7 bases, with 11 bases remaining between them. Germline CDR1 reads SGHDN; CDR2 reads FVKESK. The CDR3 consists of 12 residues. This chain's CDR3 is CASSRQRGEQYF. CDR3 bases: TGTGCCAGCAGCCGCCAAAGGGGAGAGCAGTACTTC.

The chain joins TRBV7-9 to TRBJ2-5; 7 nucleotides align to TRBD1. V shed 5 bases and J 2 bases; nucleotides not matched to a gene: 8. Germline V lookup: CDR1 SEHNR, CDR2 FQNEAQ (reference sequence). This CDR3 is 15 amino acids long. For the CDR3, the DNA is TGTGCCAGCAGCCCTAGGGGCAGGGGGCAAGAGACCCAGTACTTC. It yields the protein CASSPRGRGQETQYF.

This clone has a single count. The chain joins TRBV6-5 to TRBJ2-7, with D possibly TRBD2 on 6 matching bases. In germline, CDR1 is MNHEY, CDR2 SVGAGI. The CDR3 contains 14 residues. V lost 6 bases and J 0 bases, leaving 12 bases between the germline ends. CDR3 loop: CASSTSRSSYEQYF. The CDR3 bases are TGTGCCAGCAGCACTAGCCGAAGCTCCTACGAGCAGTACTTC.

The CDR3 reads CASSLESARTPWTDTQYF. As DNA, the CDR3 is TGTGCCAGCAGCTTAGAATCCGCCCGGACTCCTTGGACAGATACGCAGTATTTT. V gene TRBV7-9 combines with J gene TRBJ2-3, with a possible D match to TRBD2 (5 bases). CDR3 length: 18 residues. The V end lost 1 base, the J end lost 3 bases, and 20 bases lay between the germline ends. Germline CDR1 is SEHNR and CDR2 is FQNEAQ (reference sequence).

The J gene is TRBJ2-1, the V gene TRBV11-2, with D perhaps matching TRBD1 (5 bases). The CDR3 contains 17 residues. Germline V gives CDR1 SGHAT, CDR2 FQNNGV. Trimming cost V 5 bases and J 4 bases, with 21 bases left between them. The CDR3 spells CASSPIGQGGRYNEQFF. The CDR3 bases are TGTGCCAGCAGCCCCATCGGTCAGGGTGGCAGGTACAATGAGCAGTTCTTC.

The V and J genes are TRBV5-1 and TRBJ1-1; 7 positions match TRBD1. CDR3 size: 14 residues. Germline assignment: CDR1 SGHRS and CDR2 YFSETQ. Losses at the gene ends were 2 bases for V and 1 base for J; bases not matched to a gene: 2. This CDR3 is CASSLGTANTEAFF. CDR3 coding DNA: TGCGCCAGCAGCTTAGGGACAGCGAACACTGAAGCTTTCTTT.

The chain joins TRBV6-6 to TRBJ2-7; 8 positions agree with TRBD2. From germline, CDR1 is MNHNY and CDR2 SVGAGI (reference sequence). V shed 2 bases, J shed 2 bases, and the junction held 8 bases outside the gene matches. The CDR3 is 16 residues long. CDR3 in amino acids: CASSYTGGAEPYEQYF. Written as DNA, the CDR3 is TGTGCCAGCAGTTACACCGGGGGGGCAGAGCCCTACGAGCAGTACTTC.

This chain joins TRBV28 and TRBJ1-2; TRBD1 is a possible D gene (6 bases). The ends were cut back, 4 bases at V and 9 bases at J, with 15 bases in the middle. Per the germline V gene, CDR1 is MDHEN and CDR2 is SYDVKM. The CDR3 contains 13 residues. Here the CDR3 reads CASSSNTGRRYTF. Here the CDR3 DNA reads TGTGCCAGCAGTTCCAATACAGGGAGACGCTACACCTTC.

This chain links TRBV28 with TRBJ2-5; 9 bases fit TRBD1. CDR3 size: 14 residues. The junction had 3 bases not matched to a gene; V was cut back by 3 bases and J by 4 bases. Germline-derived CDR1 and CDR2 are MDHEN and SYDVKM. The DNA for the CDR3 is TGTGCCAGCAGTTTGGGGGGACAGGGAGAGACCCAGTACTTC. This codes for CASSLGGQGETQYF.

The chain uses TRBV6-5 and TRBJ1-2; no clear D. Germline V lookup: CDR1 MNHEY, CDR2 SVGAGI. The CDR3 is 13 amino acids. Deletions cut 6 bases from V and 4 bases from J, with 12 bases between. The CDR3 DNA reads as TGTGCCAGCAGCCCCGCCCAGGCCTATGGCTACACCTTC. It specifies CASSPAQAYGYTF.

The V gene is TRBV7-3, the J gene TRBJ2-3, with 11 bases that match TRBD1. Per the germline V gene, CDR1 is SGHTA and CDR2 is FQGTGA. The V gene end was trimmed by 1 base and the J gene end by 2 bases; junction bases not matched to a gene: 11. CDR3 length equals 19 residues. The CDR3 loop is CASSLKSSRDRGFTDTQYF. The CDR3 DNA sequence: TGTGCCAGCAGCTTAAAATCCTCCCGGGACAGGGGGTTCACAGATACGCAGTATTTT.

This chain connects TRBV5-1 to TRBJ1-6, with 7 bases aligning to TRBD1. The CDR3 runs 15 residues. Germline CDR1 reads SGHRS; CDR2 reads YFSETQ. Germline trimming cut 8 bases from V and 0 bases from J; bases unmatched to any gene: 5. Here the CDR3 reads CASTTGSSYNSPLHF. The CDR3 DNA reads as TGCGCCAGTACGACAGGGAGCTCCTATAATTCACCCCTCCACTTT.

The V call is TRBV10-2, the J call TRBJ1-4; D gene unclear. This CDR3 is 14 amino acids long. With 6 bases removed from V and 7 bases from J, the gap between germline ends came to 15 bases. The germline V gene encodes CDR1 WSHSY and CDR2 SAAADI. The CDR3 DNA reads as TGCGCCAGCAGCGGAGCGGGATATGGTGAAAAACTGTTTTTT. Translation: CASSGAGYGEKLFF.

This chain connects TRBV7-6 to TRBJ2-7; 9 positions agree with TRBD2. CDR1 and CDR2 from the germline V gene are SGHVS and FNYEAQ. This CDR3 contains 18 residues. Trimming took 4 bases from V and 0 from J; bases not matched to a gene: 13. CDR3 in DNA: TGTGCCAGCAGCTCTCACCTTTTAGCGGGGGCGAGCTCCTACGAGCAGTACTTC. It is translated as CASSSHLLAGASSYEQYF. The variable domain in full, with the rest retrieved from reference TRBV7-6 and TRBJ2-7, is GAGVSQSPRYKVTKRGQDVALRCDPISGHVSLYWYRQALGQGPEFLTYFNYEAQQDKSGLPNDRFSAERPEGSISTLTIQRTEQRDSAMYRCASSSHLLAGASSYEQYFGPGTRLTVT.

The chain combines TRBV9 with TRBJ2-7; TRBD1 aligns across 11 bases. The CDR3 spans 14 residues. V lost 4 bases to trimming and J lost 6 bases; unmatched junction nucleotides: 6. Germline V CDR1 and CDR2: SGDLS, YYNGEE. This chain's CDR3 is CASSPQGQGAEQYF. As DNA, the CDR3 is TGTGCCAGCAGCCCCCAAGGACAGGGGGCCGAGCAGTACTTC.

The chain recombines TRBV7-2 with TRBJ2-7; TRBD1 aligns across 7 bases. The V and J ends lost 0 bases and 6 bases, in that order; junction bases with no gene match: 5. Germline V gene sequence: CDR1 SGHTA, CDR2 FQGNSA. This CDR3 region has 14 residues. The CDR3 sequence: CASSLASGGSEQYF. The CDR3 coding sequence is TGTGCCAGCAGCTTAGCCTCAGGGGGAAGCGAGCAGTACTTC.

The V call is TRBV2, the J call TRBJ1-3, with a tentative D call TRBD1 (5 bases). V lost 6 bases, J lost 0 bases, and 12 bases lay in between. CDR1 is SNHLY, CDR2 FYNNEI, per germline. The CDR3 contains 15 residues. CDR3 sequence reads: CASRRGVSSGNTIYF. The CDR3 DNA follows: TGTGCCAGCAGGAGGGGCGTCAGCTCTGGAAACACCATATATTTT.